A selection of T cell receptor beta chains follows, all from one sample in a study of T cell responses to AZD1222 COVID-19 vaccine. Sequencing was performed with immunoSEQ multiplex PCR; in TCRdb, only in-frame clones are kept and a portion is missing. The sample records over 130,000 clones, approximately 94% being singletons. Sequenced here: peripheral blood, sampled on day 0 of AZD1222 vaccination. Every receptor here comes from an adult in good health. CDR3s include the opening cysteine and the closing phenylalanine or tryptophan. Each record gives: V gene, D gene, J gene, clone size, CDR3 DNA, CDR3 protein. D genes are given only for firm matches. Not every row has a clone size; where given, it reads once, few, many or a size class.

V gene: TRBV6-5
D gene: -
J gene: TRBJ1-2
clone size: few
CDR3 DNA: TGTGCCAGCAGTTACTCGGGGGGCGAGGGCTACACCTTC
CDR3 protein: CASSYSGGEGYTF

V gene: TRBV9
D gene: -
J gene: TRBJ2-1
clone size: -
CDR3 DNA: TGTGCCAGTAGTTCCGCTGGGGTCCAACAGTACAATGAGCAGTTCTTC
CDR3 protein: CASSSAGVQQYNEQFF

V gene: TRBV6-6
D gene: -
J gene: TRBJ1-1
clone size: -
CDR3 DNA: TGTGCCAGCAGGGGGGACGGAAGGAACACTGAATCTTTCTTT
CDR3 protein: CASRGDGRNTESFF

V gene: TRBV6-2/TRBV6-3
D gene: TRBD1
J gene: TRBJ2-7
clone size: once
CDR3 DNA: TGTGCCAGCAGTTACGGGCAGGGGGCCTACGAGCAGTACTTC
CDR3 protein: CASSYGQGAYEQYF

V gene: TRBV5-4
D gene: TRBD2
J gene: TRBJ2-2
clone size: -
CDR3 DNA: TGTGCCAGCAGCCCCGGACTAGCGAACACCGGGGAGCTGTTTTTT
CDR3 protein: CASSPGLANTGELFF

V gene: TRBV4-3
D gene: -
J gene: TRBJ1-2
clone size: -
CDR3 DNA: TGCGCCAGCAGCCAAGGAAAAGGGGGATTCTCTGGCTACACCTTC
CDR3 protein: CASSQGKGGFSGYTF

V gene: TRBV5-1
D gene: TRBD2
J gene: TRBJ2-7
clone size: -
CDR3 DNA: TGCGCCAGCAGCTTGGCTAGCGGGAGCGTTTACGAGCAGTACTTC
CDR3 protein: CASSLASGSVYEQYF

V gene: TRBV6-5
D gene: -
J gene: TRBJ2-1
clone size: once
CDR3 DNA: TGTGCCAGCAGTTACGGGCAGGGTAGGGTCAATGAGCAGTTCTTC
CDR3 protein: CASSYGQGRVNEQFF

V gene: TRBV5-1
D gene: TRBD2
J gene: TRBJ2-7
clone size: -
CDR3 DNA: TGCGCCAGCAGGGGGACTAGCGGCGCTTACGAGCAGTACTTC
CDR3 protein: CASRGTSGAYEQYF

V gene: TRBV7-2
D gene: -
J gene: TRBJ1-3
clone size: -
CDR3 DNA: TGTGCCAGCAGCTTAGCGGCAGGGGCAGATGGAAACACCATATATTTT
CDR3 protein: CASSLAAGADGNTIYF

V gene: TRBV29-1
D gene: -
J gene: TRBJ1-4
clone size: -
CDR3 DNA: TGCAGCGTTGCACGGGGGGTAGGAGAAAAACTGTTTTTT
CDR3 protein: CSVARGVGEKLFF

V gene: TRBV5-6
D gene: -
J gene: TRBJ1-6
clone size: -
CDR3 DNA: TGTGCCAGCAGCTCACAGCGTGGGTCCTATAATTCACCCCTCCACTTT
CDR3 protein: CASSSQRGSYNSPLHF

V gene: TRBV5-1
D gene: -
J gene: TRBJ1-2
clone size: -
CDR3 DNA: TGCGCCAGCAGCTTCGTACAAGGGTATGGCTACACCTTC
CDR3 protein: CASSFVQGYGYTF

V gene: TRBV6-1
D gene: TRBD1
J gene: TRBJ2-5
clone size: -
CDR3 DNA: TGTGCCAGCAGTGAAAACAGGGGGCTGGGGGAGACCCAGTACTTC
CDR3 protein: CASSENRGLGETQYF

V gene: TRBV5-1
D gene: -
J gene: TRBJ1-6
clone size: once
CDR3 DNA: TGCGCCAGCAGCTTGGACAGTTTCTATAATTCACCCCTCCACTTT
CDR3 protein: CASSLDSFYNSPLHF

V gene: TRBV6-2/TRBV6-3
D gene: TRBD2
J gene: TRBJ2-3
clone size: -
CDR3 DNA: TGTGCCAGCAGTACCACCGCAAGCGGGGGGGCTAGTGATACGCAGTATTTT
CDR3 protein: CASSTTASGGASDTQYF

V gene: TRBV3-1/TRBV3-2
D gene: -
J gene: TRBJ2-1
clone size: -
CDR3 DNA: TGTGCCAGCAGCCCCTCCGCGCCCAATGAGCAGTTCTTC
CDR3 protein: CASSPSAPNEQFF

V gene: TRBV7-2
D gene: -
J gene: TRBJ1-2
clone size: -
CDR3 DNA: TGTGCCAGCACCGAGAGCCCCATTAACTATGGCTACACCTTC
CDR3 protein: CASTESPINYGYTF

V gene: TRBV7-9
D gene: TRBD1
J gene: TRBJ2-1
clone size: -
CDR3 DNA: TGTGCCAGCAGCTCTTACAGGGGCCTTGAGCAGTTCTTC
CDR3 protein: CASSSYRGLEQFF

V gene: TRBV6-5
D gene: -
J gene: TRBJ2-1
clone size: -
CDR3 DNA: TGTGCCAGCAGTTACTCGGTCGGGAACTACAATGAGCAGTTCTTC
CDR3 protein: CASSYSVGNYNEQFF

V gene: TRBV10-3
D gene: -
J gene: TRBJ1-1
clone size: -
CDR3 DNA: TGTGCCATCAGGGCAGGACAGCCGAACACTGAAGCTTTCTTT
CDR3 protein: CAIRAGQPNTEAFF

V gene: TRBV5-1
D gene: TRBD2
J gene: TRBJ2-5
clone size: once
CDR3 DNA: TGCGCCAGCAGCTTGGAATTAACGGGAGGTCAAGAGACCCAGTACTTC
CDR3 protein: CASSLELTGGQETQYF

V gene: TRBV2
D gene: -
J gene: TRBJ1-1
clone size: -
CDR3 DNA: TGTGCCAGCAGTGTCACAGTACAGTACACTGAAGCTTTCTTT
CDR3 protein: CASSVTVQYTEAFF

V gene: TRBV7-2
D gene: -
J gene: TRBJ2-7
clone size: -
CDR3 DNA: TGTGCCAGCACCGGTAACGCCCCACAGGCTTCCTACGAGCAGTACTTC
CDR3 protein: CASTGNAPQASYEQYF

V gene: TRBV19
D gene: -
J gene: TRBJ2-3
clone size: -
CDR3 DNA: TGTGCCAGTAGTATTGACCCGGCGGCAGATACGCAGTATTTT
CDR3 protein: CASSIDPAADTQYF

V gene: TRBV7-9
D gene: -
J gene: TRBJ1-4
clone size: -
CDR3 DNA: TGTGCCAGCAGCTCACGGGACGCCCGAGGCGATGAAAAACTGTTTTTT
CDR3 protein: CASSSRDARGDEKLFF

V gene: TRBV10-3
D gene: TRBD1
J gene: TRBJ1-2
clone size: few
CDR3 DNA: TGTGCCATCAGCCGGGGACAGGGCGATTGCACCTTC
CDR3 protein: CAISRGQGDCTF

V gene: TRBV12-3/TRBV12-4
D gene: TRBD1
J gene: TRBJ1-5
clone size: -
CDR3 DNA: TGTGCCAGCAGGCCCCAGGGGGTACAGCCCCAGCATTTT
CDR3 protein: CASRPQGVQPQHF

V gene: TRBV7-9
D gene: -
J gene: TRBJ2-7
clone size: -
CDR3 DNA: TGTGCCAGCAGCCGTATTAGGGAGCAGTACTTC
CDR3 protein: CASSRIREQYF

V gene: TRBV3-1/TRBV3-2
D gene: -
J gene: TRBJ2-7
clone size: -
CDR3 DNA: TGTGCCAGCAGCCAAGACTCTGACTACCCCCGGGAGCAGTACTTC
CDR3 protein: CASSQDSDYPREQYF

V gene: TRBV18
D gene: TRBD2
J gene: TRBJ2-3
clone size: once
CDR3 DNA: TGTGCCAGCTCAGAACTAGCGGGGGCAGATACGCAGTATTTT
CDR3 protein: CASSELAGADTQYF

V gene: TRBV7-3
D gene: -
J gene: TRBJ2-1
clone size: -
CDR3 DNA: TGTGCCAGCAGCCTGGGGCGGAGAGAGCAGTTCTTC
CDR3 protein: CASSLGRREQFF

V gene: TRBV2
D gene: -
J gene: TRBJ2-2
clone size: -
CDR3 DNA: TGTGCCAGCAGTAGGTTAGCGAGCACCGGGGAGCTGTTTTTT
CDR3 protein: CASSRLASTGELFF

V gene: TRBV5-6
D gene: TRBD2
J gene: TRBJ2-5
clone size: -
CDR3 DNA: TGTGCCAGCAGCTTGGCCTCTAGCGGGGACGCGGCCCAGTACTTC
CDR3 protein: CASSLASSGDAAQYF

V gene: TRBV9
D gene: -
J gene: TRBJ1-2
clone size: -
CDR3 DNA: TGTGCCAGCAGCGTAGACGGTGGCCGGAGCTATGGCTACACCTTC
CDR3 protein: CASSVDGGRSYGYTF

V gene: TRBV5-6
D gene: -
J gene: TRBJ2-3
clone size: -
CDR3 DNA: TGTGCCAGCAGCTCTGTATTATCTGGCACAGATACGCAGTATTTT
CDR3 protein: CASSSVLSGTDTQYF

V gene: TRBV7-3
D gene: -
J gene: TRBJ2-6
clone size: -
CDR3 DNA: TGTGCCAGCAGCTTAACGTACGGGGCCAACGTCCTGACTTTC
CDR3 protein: CASSLTYGANVLTF

V gene: TRBV11-3
D gene: -
J gene: TRBJ2-1
clone size: -
CDR3 DNA: TGTGCCAGTGCAGCAGGGGTCTACAATGAGCAGTTCTTC
CDR3 protein: CASAAGVYNEQFF

V gene: TRBV9
D gene: TRBD1
J gene: TRBJ2-3
clone size: -
CDR3 DNA: TGTGCCAGCAGCCTCTCGACAGGGGGAGATACGCAGTATTTT
CDR3 protein: CASSLSTGGDTQYF

V gene: TRBV7-2
D gene: TRBD1
J gene: TRBJ1-1
clone size: -
CDR3 DNA: TGTGCCAGCAGCAAGGGACAGGGGGTGAGCACTGAAGCTTTCTTT
CDR3 protein: CASSKGQGVSTEAFF

V gene: TRBV5-5
D gene: -
J gene: TRBJ1-4
clone size: -
CDR3 DNA: TGTGCCAGCACCCAGCGTATCACTAATGAAAAACTGTTTTTT
CDR3 protein: CASTQRITNEKLFF

V gene: TRBV6-5
D gene: -
J gene: TRBJ2-6
clone size: -
CDR3 DNA: TGTGCCAGCAGCTTCGGGGCCAACGTCCTGACTTTC
CDR3 protein: CASSFGANVLTF

V gene: TRBV21-1
D gene: -
J gene: TRBJ1-5
clone size: once
CDR3 DNA: TGTGCCAGCAGCAAAGGGCCAGGAAAGGGACGTAGTAGCAATCAGCCCCAGCATTTT
CDR3 protein: CASSKGPGKGRSSNQPQHF

V gene: TRBV19
D gene: -
J gene: TRBJ1-5
clone size: -
CDR3 DNA: TGTGCCAGTAGTAGACCGGGGGGCAATCAGCCCCAGCATTTT
CDR3 protein: CASSRPGGNQPQHF

V gene: TRBV5-1
D gene: -
J gene: TRBJ2-6
clone size: -
CDR3 DNA: TGCGCCAGCAGCCCGACAGTCTCTGGGGCCAACGTCCTGACTTTC
CDR3 protein: CASSPTVSGANVLTF

V gene: TRBV18
D gene: TRBD1
J gene: TRBJ1-2
clone size: -
CDR3 DNA: TGTGCCAGCTCCCGAACAGGGGACTATGGCTACACCTTC
CDR3 protein: CASSRTGDYGYTF

V gene: TRBV5-1
D gene: -
J gene: TRBJ1-3
clone size: few
CDR3 DNA: TGCGCCAGCAGCTTGGATACGGACAGCCACTCTGGAAACACCATATATTTT
CDR3 protein: CASSLDTDSHSGNTIYF

V gene: TRBV29-1
D gene: -
J gene: TRBJ1-2
clone size: -
CDR3 DNA: TGCAGCGTGGAGGGAAGCTATGGCTACACCTTC
CDR3 protein: CSVEGSYGYTF

V gene: TRBV19
D gene: TRBD2
J gene: TRBJ2-2
clone size: -
CDR3 DNA: TGTGCCACCAAGGCGGGGGAGGGCACCGGGGAGCTGTTTTTT
CDR3 protein: CATKAGEGTGELFF

V gene: TRBV10-2
D gene: -
J gene: TRBJ2-7
clone size: -
CDR3 DNA: TGCGCCAGCAGTGAGTCGAACAGATACGAGCAGTACTTC
CDR3 protein: CASSESNRYEQYF

V gene: TRBV30
D gene: -
J gene: TRBJ2-5
clone size: -
CDR3 DNA: TGTGCCTGGAGTGTTGGGGGGACGGGTGGAGAGACCCAGTACTTC
CDR3 protein: CAWSVGGTGGETQYF